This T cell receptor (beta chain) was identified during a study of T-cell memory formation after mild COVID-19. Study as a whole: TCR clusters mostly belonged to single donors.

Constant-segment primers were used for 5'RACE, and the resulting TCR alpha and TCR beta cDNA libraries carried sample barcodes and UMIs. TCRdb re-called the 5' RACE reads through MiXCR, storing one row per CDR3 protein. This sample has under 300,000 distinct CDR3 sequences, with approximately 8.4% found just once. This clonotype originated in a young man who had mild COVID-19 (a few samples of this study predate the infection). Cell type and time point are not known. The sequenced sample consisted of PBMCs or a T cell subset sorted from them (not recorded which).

In DNA form, the CDR3 reads TGTGCCAGCTCACGGGACAGGGACACTGAAGCTTTCTTT. Its translation: CASSRDRDTEAFF. This chain joins TRBV18 and TRBJ1-1; 9 nucleotides agree with TRBD1. The CDR3 sequence is 13 residues long. Unmatched junction bases numbered 0, after V lost 4 bases and J lost 3 bases. Germline CDR1 is KGHSH and CDR2 is LQKENI. Complete variable domain (other parts from reference TRBV18 and TRBJ1-1): NAGVMQNPRHLVRRRGQEARLRCSPMKGHSHVYWYRQLPEEGLKFMVYLQKENIIDESGMPKERFSAEFPKEGPSILRIQQVVRGDSAAYFCASSRDRDTEAFFGQGTRLTVV.